The rows below give T cell receptor beta chains drawn from one sample of a study of blood T cell repertoires in COVID-19. This table comes from immunoSEQ multiplex PCR, and its TCRdb copy is limited to in-frame clones, with some not included. Of 140,000 to 150,000 clones listed, about 80% were seen once; the top ten hold 35% to 45%. The sample taken for sequencing was peripheral blood. These receptors all come from a human donor in a cohort sampled during active COVID-19. Both conserved end residues are part of each CDR3. Fields, in order: clone size, J gene, D gene, V gene, CDR3 protein, CDR3 DNA. D genes are given only for firm matches. Size values are once, few and many counts, or a class for expanded clones, and some rows have none.

clone size: many; J gene: TRBJ1-4; D gene: NA; V gene: TRBV7-9; CDR3 protein: CASSLSGGPNEKLFF; CDR3 DNA: TGTGCCAGCAGCTTATCGGGGGGTCCTAATGAAAAACTGTTTTTT
clone size: NA; J gene: TRBJ1-5; D gene: NA; V gene: TRBV24-1; CDR3 protein: CATSDAQINQPQHF; CDR3 DNA: TGTGCCACCAGTGATGCACAGATTAATCAGCCCCAGCATTTT
clone size: NA; J gene: TRBJ1-3; D gene: NA; V gene: TRBV13; CDR3 protein: CASSLGGRAGNTIYF; CDR3 DNA: TGTGCCAGCAGCCTGGGCGGCAGGGCCGGAAACACCATATATTTT
clone size: NA; J gene: TRBJ2-7; D gene: NA; V gene: TRBV6-5; CDR3 protein: CASTLQGFSYEQYF; CDR3 DNA: TGTGCCAGTACCCTACAGGGTTTCAGCTACGAGCAGTACTTC
clone size: NA; J gene: TRBJ2-5; D gene: NA; V gene: TRBV6-6; CDR3 protein: CASSSREGPGETQYF; CDR3 DNA: TGTGCCAGCAGCTCCCGTGAGGGTCCAGGAGAGACCCAGTACTTC
clone size: once; J gene: TRBJ1-6; D gene: NA; V gene: TRBV7-9; CDR3 protein: CASSLVGFRGGYNSPLHF; CDR3 DNA: TGTGCCAGCAGCTTAGTAGGTTTCAGGGGCGGCTATAATTCACCCCTCCACTTT
clone size: NA; J gene: TRBJ1-1; D gene: NA; V gene: TRBV2; CDR3 protein: CASSERGGMNTEAFF; CDR3 DNA: TGTGCCAGCAGTGAAAGGGGAGGGATGAACACTGAAGCTTTCTTT
clone size: NA; J gene: TRBJ1-1; D gene: NA; V gene: TRBV6-2/TRBV6-3; CDR3 protein: CASSPLWQANTEAFF; CDR3 DNA: TGTGCCAGCAGTCCCCTCTGGCAGGCGAACACTGAAGCTTTCTTT
clone size: NA; J gene: TRBJ1-1; D gene: NA; V gene: TRBV29-1; CDR3 protein: CSVPAGGRTEAFF; CDR3 DNA: TGCAGCGTTCCGGCCGGGGGGCGAACTGAAGCTTTCTTT
clone size: NA; J gene: TRBJ1-2; D gene: NA; V gene: TRBV11-3; CDR3 protein: CASSYRQEGYTF; CDR3 DNA: TGTGCCAGCAGCTACCGACAGGAGGGCTACACCTTC
clone size: NA; J gene: TRBJ2-3; D gene: TRBD2; V gene: TRBV25-1; CDR3 protein: CASSESGISTDTQYF; CDR3 DNA: TGTGCCAGCAGTGAGAGCGGGATTAGCACAGATACGCAGTATTTT
clone size: NA; J gene: TRBJ1-4; D gene: NA; V gene: TRBV12-5; CDR3 protein: CASALGGATNEKLFF; CDR3 DNA: TGTGCTAGTGCCCTGGGGGGTGCAACTAATGAAAAACTGTTTTTT
clone size: NA; J gene: TRBJ2-1; D gene: NA; V gene: TRBV15; CDR3 protein: CATSREVGQFF; CDR3 DNA: TGTGCCACCAGCAGAGAAGTCGGGCAGTTCTTC
clone size: NA; J gene: TRBJ1-5; D gene: TRBD1; V gene: TRBV27; CDR3 protein: CASSPLSGQGIVSQHF; CDR3 DNA: TGTGCCAGCAGCCCACTATCGGGACAGGGGATTGTGTCCCAGCATTTT
clone size: NA; J gene: TRBJ1-2; D gene: NA; V gene: TRBV6-5; CDR3 protein: CASSMKGYHGYTF; CDR3 DNA: TGTGCCAGCAGTATGAAGGGGTACCATGGCTACACCTTC
clone size: once; J gene: TRBJ1-1; D gene: TRBD1; V gene: TRBV7-2; CDR3 protein: CASSQRRGRAFF; CDR3 DNA: TGTGCCAGCAGCCAGCGCAGGGGGCGAGCTTTCTTT
clone size: NA; J gene: TRBJ2-5; D gene: NA; V gene: TRBV21-1; CDR3 protein: CASSKVPPGLLQETQYF; CDR3 DNA: TGTGCCAGCAGCAAAGTACCTCCGGGACTACTCCAAGAGACCCAGTACTTC
clone size: NA; J gene: TRBJ1-1; D gene: TRBD1; V gene: TRBV28; CDR3 protein: CASVTGATGGTEAFF; CDR3 DNA: TGTGCCAGCGTGACAGGGGCAACAGGGGGCACTGAAGCTTTCTTT
clone size: NA; J gene: TRBJ1-1; D gene: NA; V gene: TRBV6-5; CDR3 protein: CASKRRENTEAFF; CDR3 DNA: TGTGCCAGCAAAAGACGGGAGAACACTGAAGCTTTCTTT
clone size: NA; J gene: TRBJ2-4; D gene: TRBD1; V gene: TRBV4-1; CDR3 protein: CASSQLRDRGDIQYF; CDR3 DNA: TGCGCCAGCAGCCAACTCCGGGACAGGGGTGACATTCAGTACTTC
clone size: NA; J gene: TRBJ2-5; D gene: NA; V gene: TRBV5-1; CDR3 protein: CASSLDGGGGQTQYF; CDR3 DNA: TGCGCCAGCAGCTTGGATGGAGGGGGCGGGCAGACCCAGTACTTC
clone size: NA; J gene: TRBJ2-3; D gene: NA; V gene: TRBV12-3/TRBV12-4; CDR3 protein: CASSPQPTDTQYF; CDR3 DNA: TGTGCCAGCAGTCCACAGCCCACAGATACGCAGTATTTT
clone size: NA; J gene: TRBJ2-1; D gene: NA; V gene: TRBV2; CDR3 protein: CATGGTSYNEQFF; CDR3 DNA: TGTGCCACCGGGGGAACTTCCTACAATGAGCAGTTCTTC
clone size: once; J gene: TRBJ2-1; D gene: TRBD2; V gene: TRBV7-9; CDR3 protein: CASSPRETSGYNEQFF; CDR3 DNA: TGTGCCAGCAGCCCACGAGAGACTAGCGGATACAATGAGCAGTTCTTC
clone size: once; J gene: TRBJ2-1; D gene: NA; V gene: TRBV5-5; CDR3 protein: CASSFAPLDSDEQFF; CDR3 DNA: TGTGCCAGCAGCTTTGCGCCTTTAGATTCCGATGAGCAGTTCTTC
clone size: NA; J gene: TRBJ1-3; D gene: NA; V gene: TRBV5-8; CDR3 protein: CASKRTSGRNTIYF; CDR3 DNA: TGTGCCAGCAAGCGGACGTCCGGGAGAAACACCATATATTTT
clone size: once; J gene: TRBJ1-3; D gene: NA; V gene: TRBV29-1; CDR3 protein: CSVEADSSGNTIYF; CDR3 DNA: TGCAGCGTTGAAGCAGATTCGTCTGGAAACACCATATATTTT
clone size: once; J gene: TRBJ1-2; D gene: TRBD1; V gene: TRBV6-1; CDR3 protein: CASSEVTGLANYGYTF; CDR3 DNA: TGTGCCAGCAGTGAAGTGACAGGGCTAGCTAACTATGGCTACACCTTC
clone size: few; J gene: TRBJ2-3; D gene: NA; V gene: TRBV29-1; CDR3 protein: CSVEPGTDTQYF; CDR3 DNA: TGCAGCGTTGAACCCGGCACAGATACGCAGTATTTT
clone size: NA; J gene: TRBJ2-3; D gene: TRBD2; V gene: TRBV30; CDR3 protein: CAWSPPQTSGRGWGLTDTQYF; CDR3 DNA: TGTGCCTGGAGTCCTCCCCAAACTAGCGGGAGAGGGTGGGGGCTGACAGATACGCAGTATTTT
clone size: NA; J gene: TRBJ1-2; D gene: NA; V gene: TRBV29-1; CDR3 protein: CSVGEGLSYGYTF; CDR3 DNA: TGCAGCGTTGGAGAGGGGCTCAGCTATGGCTACACCTTC
clone size: NA; J gene: TRBJ1-5; D gene: NA; V gene: TRBV10-2; CDR3 protein: CASSKGGNQPQHF; CDR3 DNA: TGCGCCAGCTCAAAAGGGGGTAACCAGCCCCAGCATTTT
clone size: NA; J gene: TRBJ1-4; D gene: NA; V gene: TRBV19; CDR3 protein: CASSIVDRPNEKLFF; CDR3 DNA: TGTGCCAGTAGTATCGTGGACAGACCAAATGAAAAACTGTTTTTT
clone size: NA; J gene: TRBJ1-5; D gene: NA; V gene: TRBV5-1; CDR3 protein: CASSASGERNQPQHF; CDR3 DNA: TGCGCCAGCAGCGCCTCAGGGGAGCGCAATCAGCCCCAGCATTTT
clone size: NA; J gene: TRBJ2-3; D gene: NA; V gene: TRBV7-2; CDR3 protein: CASSSPGATRQYF; CDR3 DNA: TGTGCCAGCAGCTCTCCTGGGGCCACCAGGCAGTATTTT
clone size: NA; J gene: TRBJ2-5; D gene: TRBD1; V gene: TRBV7-2; CDR3 protein: CASSYGTGEYF; CDR3 DNA: TGTGCCAGCAGCTATGGGACAGGGGAGTACTTC
clone size: NA; J gene: TRBJ1-5; D gene: NA; V gene: TRBV18; CDR3 protein: CASSPGGRDQPQHF; CDR3 DNA: TGTGCCAGCTCACCAGGTGGGAGGGATCAGCCCCAGCATTTT
clone size: NA; J gene: TRBJ2-1; D gene: NA; V gene: TRBV7-9; CDR3 protein: CASSFVASRHNEQFF; CDR3 DNA: TGTGCCAGCAGCTTCGTGGCTAGCAGACACAATGAGCAGTTCTTC
clone size: NA; J gene: TRBJ2-1; D gene: NA; V gene: TRBV5-1; CDR3 protein: CASSPTGGAYNEQFF; CDR3 DNA: TGCGCCAGCAGCCCGACAGGAGGAGCCTACAATGAGCAGTTCTTC
clone size: NA; J gene: TRBJ2-1; D gene: NA; V gene: TRBV6-5; CDR3 protein: CASITRGAYNEQFF; CDR3 DNA: TGTGCCAGCATTACTCGCGGAGCCTACAATGAGCAGTTCTTC
clone size: NA; J gene: TRBJ2-4; D gene: TRBD1; V gene: TRBV19; CDR3 protein: CASSITGVWGIQYF; CDR3 DNA: TGTGCCAGTAGTATAACAGGGGTTTGGGGCATTCAGTACTTC
clone size: NA; J gene: TRBJ2-7; D gene: TRBD1; V gene: TRBV6-6; CDR3 protein: CASWSGTGGGYEQYF; CDR3 DNA: TGTGCCAGCTGGAGCGGGACAGGGGGGGGATACGAGCAGTACTTC
clone size: NA; J gene: TRBJ1-6; D gene: NA; V gene: TRBV27; CDR3 protein: CASSLGGGYNSPLHF; CDR3 DNA: TGTGCCAGCAGTTTAGGGGGCGGATATAATTCACCCCTCCACTTT
clone size: NA; J gene: TRBJ1-1; D gene: NA; V gene: TRBV4-1; CDR3 protein: CASSQDRRITEAFF; CDR3 DNA: TGCGCCAGCAGCCAAGACAGAAGAATAACTGAAGCTTTCTTT
clone size: NA; J gene: TRBJ1-1; D gene: NA; V gene: TRBV6-5; CDR3 protein: CASSYLPTGLDEAFF; CDR3 DNA: TGTGCCAGCAGTTACCTTCCCACAGGGTTGGATGAAGCTTTCTTT
clone size: NA; J gene: TRBJ2-2; D gene: NA; V gene: TRBV19; CDR3 protein: CASHRLSNTGELFF; CDR3 DNA: TGTGCCAGCCACAGATTGTCCAACACCGGGGAGCTGTTTTTT
clone size: NA; J gene: TRBJ2-4; D gene: TRBD2; V gene: TRBV15; CDR3 protein: CATSREGGRSGAKNIQYF; CDR3 DNA: TGTGCCACCAGCAGAGAGGGAGGGCGATCAGGAGCCAAAAACATTCAGTACTTC
clone size: NA; J gene: TRBJ2-3; D gene: TRBD1; V gene: TRBV24-1; CDR3 protein: CATSDPGTGGTDTQYF; CDR3 DNA: TGTGCCACCAGTGATCCCGGGACAGGGGGCACAGATACGCAGTATTTT
clone size: NA; J gene: TRBJ2-1; D gene: NA; V gene: TRBV6-2/TRBV6-3; CDR3 protein: CASSYSTSDYNEQFF; CDR3 DNA: TGTGCCAGCAGTTACTCGACCAGCGACTACAATGAGCAGTTCTTC